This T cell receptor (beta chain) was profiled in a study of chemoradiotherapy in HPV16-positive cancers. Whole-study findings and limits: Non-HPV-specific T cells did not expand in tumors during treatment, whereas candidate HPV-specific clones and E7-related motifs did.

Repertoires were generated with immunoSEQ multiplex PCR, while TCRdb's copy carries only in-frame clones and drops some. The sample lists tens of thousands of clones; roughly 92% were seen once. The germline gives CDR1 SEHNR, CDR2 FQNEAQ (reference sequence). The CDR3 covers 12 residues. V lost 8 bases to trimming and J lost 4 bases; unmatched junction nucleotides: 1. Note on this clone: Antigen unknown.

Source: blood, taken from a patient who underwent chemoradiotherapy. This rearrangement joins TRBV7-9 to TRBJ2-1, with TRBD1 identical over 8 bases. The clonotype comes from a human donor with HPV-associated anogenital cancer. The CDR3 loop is CASDRGYNEQFF. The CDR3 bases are TGTGCCAGCGACAGGGGTTACAATGAGCAGTTCTTC.